This passage covers 27 T cell receptor beta chains from one sample sequenced in a study of metastatic and nonmetastatic thyroid tumors (dated by TCRdb to 2020 to 2021). Library preparation employed PCR. The sequencer was an Illumina HiSeq 4000. Starting from the raw public reads, TCRdb applied fastp trimming at Q25, assembled clones with MiXCR and retained in-frame beta chains. The sample contains over 25,000 clones, about a sixth of them found a single time. The top ten clonotypes cover about 4.8% of the sample. None of the patients had been given any treatment before thyroid surgery. The sample was blood. Source of these receptors: a female donor with papillary thyroid cancer or a benign thyroid nodule (not recorded which). Some clones in this sample may be carry-over from other donors' samples.

This clone has at least ten counts. The chain joins TRBV9 to TRBJ1-2, with a weak D call TRBD1 (6 bases). The CDR3 length is 14 residues. The germline gives CDR1 SGDLS, CDR2 YYNGEE. The ends were cut back, 2 bases at V and 8 bases at J, with 16 bases in the middle. CDR3 loop: CASSVPGGGRGYTF. The CDR3 DNA is TGTGCCAGCAGCGTCCCCGGGGGGGGGCGCGGCTACACCTTC.

By sample fraction, this clone is medium-sized (0.01 to 0.1%). The genes are TRBV12-3 or TRBV12-4 and TRBJ2-1; 9 nucleotides agree with TRBD1. This CDR3 is 14 amino acids long. V lost 7 bases, J lost 4 bases, and 5 bases stayed unmatched. The CDR3 region has the DNA TGTGCCAGCAACCCGACAGGGGGGTACAATGAGCAGTTCTTC. Protein: CASNPTGGYNEQFF.

Comments on this clone: An end of the junction differs from the germline gene, which may be a read error. The V call is TRBV28, the J call TRBJ2-4; 7 bases are shared with TRBD2. The closer fit of TRBJ2-7 to the DNA end suggests the J call may be wrong. Germline V gives CDR1 MDHEN, CDR2 SYDVKM. This CDR3 region has 19 residues. CDR3 coding DNA: TGTGCCACCAGTTTTATCGGGGCGGGAGCCCGTCCAACTGAAAACGAGCAGTACTTC. Its translation is CATSFIGAGARPTENEQYF.

This clone was found many times. This rearrangement joins TRBV29-1 to TRBJ1-1, with 7 nucleotides matching TRBD1. Trimming at V came to 8 bases and at J to 5 bases, leaving 14 bases not matched to a gene. Germline CDR1 and CDR2: SQVTM and ANQGSEA. This CDR3 is built from 14 residues. The DNA for the CDR3 is TGCAGCACACAACAGGGGTACCCAGGAACTGAAGCTTTCTTT. Its protein product is CSTQQGYPGTEAFF.

Of note for this clone: With a much larger clone just one base away, this may be a read error. This chain uses TRBV11-2 with TRBJ2-3; D not certain. Per the germline V gene, CDR1 is SGHAT and CDR2 is FQNNGV. Trimming removed 3 bases at V and 4 bases at J, with 8 bases between. The CDR3 loop spans 13 amino acids. CDR3: CASSLGGADTQYF. CDR3 DNA: TGTGCCAGCAGCTTGGGTGGCGCAGATACGCAGTATTTT.

The chain combines TRBV10-1 with TRBJ2-3; 15 positions agree with TRBD2. Germline V gene data show CDR1 as WNHNN and CDR2 as SYGVQD (reference sequence). J lost 3 bases, V lost 7 bases, and 5 bases had no gene match. The CDR3 is 16 amino acids. CDR3 DNA: TGCGCCAGCATCGGACTAGCGGGGGGGGGGACAGATACGCAGTATTTT. Amino acids: CASIGLAGGGTDTQYF.

By frequency in the sample, this clone is medium-sized. The chain links TRBV6-5 to TRBJ2-6, with D uncertain. The CDR3 consists of 16 residues. V gave up 2 bases and J gave up 2 bases, with 10 bases separating them. Germline CDR1 reads MNHEY; CDR2 reads SVGAGI. Here the CDR3 reads CASSYTGFPGANVLTF. DNA of the CDR3: TGTGCCAGCAGTTACACTGGGTTCCCTGGGGCCAACGTCCTGACTTTC.

This clone is labeled as medium-sized (0.01 to 0.1%). For the CDR3, the DNA is TGTGCCAGCAATACAGGGTATTTCACCGGGGAGCTGTTTTTT. This encodes CASNTGYFTGELFF. J is TRBJ2-2 and V is TRBV19, with D possibly matching TRBD1 (6 bases). This CDR3 region has 14 residues. CDR1 is LNHDA and CDR2 is SQIVND in the germline V gene (reference sequence). Trimming left V 9 bases short and J 4 bases short, with 15 bases between.

This clone appeared a few times. The J gene is TRBJ2-7, the V gene TRBV6-2 or TRBV6-3; 8 bases are a match to TRBD1. The CDR3 totals 15 residues. In germline, CDR1 is MNHEY, CDR2 SVGEGT. Trimming removed 6 bases from V and 0 bases from J; junction bases left unmatched: 7. In DNA, the CDR3 is TGTGCCAGCAGCAGAGGACAGGGCGGCTCCTACGAGCAGTACTTC. Translation: CASSRGQGGSYEQYF.

This clone was seen many times. The gene calls are TRBV19 and TRBJ2-7; D gene uncertain. The V gene lost 2 bases and the J gene lost 0 bases, with 5 bases spanning the gap. CDR1 is LNHDA and CDR2 is SQIVND in the germline V gene (reference sequence). There are 13 residues in the CDR3. CDR3 DNA sequence: TGTGCCAGTAGTATACCTAACTCCTACGAGCAGTACTTC. Protein: CASSIPNSYEQYF.

In this sample, this clone is medium-sized. The CDR3 DNA reads TGTGCCAGCACCCTAGGACAGGGAGTCACTGAAGCTTTCTTT. Encoded protein: CASTLGQGVTEAFF. The chain couples TRBV28 to TRBJ1-1, with TRBD1 matching over 8 bases. There are 14 residues in the CDR3. Germline V gene lookup returns CDR1 MDHEN and CDR2 SYDVKM. J lost 4 bases, V lost 7 bases, and 8 bases had no gene match.

This clone has at least ten counts. Different DNA sequences within this sample yield the same CDR3. The J gene is TRBJ1-2, the V gene TRBV7-9, with D unclear. The CDR3 runs to 15 residues. Germline CDR1 and CDR2: SEHNR and FQNEAQ (reference sequence). Trimming pared 5 bases from V and 4 bases from J, leaving 17 bases between. The CDR3 reads CASSLLSYDSYGYTF. CDR3 sequence (DNA): TGTGCCAGCAGCCTCCTCTCTTACGATTCCTATGGCTACACCTTC.

This clone has at least ten counts. The chain has TRBV12-3 or TRBV12-4 and TRBJ2-3; 7 bases are shared with TRBD2. V lost 5 bases, J lost 0 bases, and 8 bases stayed unmatched. The CDR3 extends over 16 amino acids. Here the CDR3 DNA reads TGTGCCAGCAGTCCGGCCGGGACTACGAGCACAGATACGCAGTATTTT. Its translation: CASSPAGTTSTDTQYF.

The table lists this clone with many counts. V gene TRBV5-5 combines with J gene TRBJ1-5, with 8 bases matching TRBD1. Germline-derived CDR1 and CDR2 are SGHKS and YYEKEE (reference sequence). The J segment lost 2 bases and the V segment lost 4 bases, leaving 2 bases of the junction unmatched. The CDR3 sequence is 14 residues long. The CDR3 bases are TGTGCCAGCAGCGTACAGGGGGGCAATCAGCCCCAGCATTTT. It encodes CASSVQGGNQPQHF.

J is TRBJ2-7 and V is TRBV30, with 9 bases lining up with TRBD1. Germline values: CDR1 GTSNPN, CDR2 SVGIG (reference sequence). The CDR3 consists of 12 residues. With V trimmed by 3 bases and J by 5 bases, 2 bases remained unmatched. CDR3 in amino acids: CAWRRTGDEQYF. As DNA, the CDR3 is TGTGCCTGGAGACGGACAGGGGACGAGCAGTACTTC.

The rearrangement links TRBV18 to TRBJ2-1, with 14 bases matching TRBD2. This CDR3 is 16 amino acids long. Trimming took 4 bases from V and 6 from J; bases not matched to a gene: 5. The germline gives CDR1 KGHSH, CDR2 LQKENI. CDR3: CASSLDGLAGGNEQFF. The CDR3 nucleotides read TGTGCCAGCTCACTCGATGGACTAGCGGGAGGCAATGAGCAGTTCTTC.

This clone was seen ten or more times. The chain uses TRBV30 and TRBJ2-4, with D possibly TRBD1 on 5 matching bases. The CDR3 totals 15 residues. Trimming cost V 2 bases and J 6 bases, with 17 bases left between them. Looked up from germline, CDR1 is GTSNPN and CDR2 is SVGIG (reference sequence). The chain's CDR3 is CAWSPVQGYGNIQYF. CDR3 in DNA: TGTGCCTGGAGTCCGGTCCAGGGTTATGGAAACATTCAGTACTTC.

Concerning this clone itself: Possible read error: a much larger clone is one base away. The chain joins TRBV3-1 to TRBJ2-2; D is possibly TRBD1 or TRBD2 (5 bases each). This CDR3 comprises 15 residues. Germline V gene sequence: CDR1 LGHDT, CDR2 YNNKEL (reference sequence). CDR3 nucleotides: TGTGCCGGCAGCCAGCGAGGGGCGAACACCGGGGAGCTGTTTTTT. Its translation is CAGSQRGANTGELFF.

V and J are TRBV6-1 and TRBJ2-2; 8 nucleotides line up with TRBD1. The CDR3 is 17 amino acids. Germline values: CDR1 MNHNS, CDR2 SASEGT. J lost 1 base, V lost 7 bases, and 11 bases had no gene match. The chain's CDR3 is CASNPQGAGMNTGELFF. CDR3 DNA: TGTGCCAGCAATCCGCAGGGGGCAGGGATGAACACCGGGGAGCTGTTTTTT.

This clone was detected only a few times. V gene TRBV28 combines with J gene TRBJ1-4; 9 bases align to TRBD1. This CDR3 has 13 residues. Germline values: CDR1 MDHEN, CDR2 SYDVKM. V gave up 9 bases and J gave up 5 bases; unmatched junction bases: 4. The CDR3 loop reads CASNRGRNEKLFF. CDR3 nucleotides: TGTGCCAGTAACAGGGGGCGAAATGAAAAACTGTTTTTT.

This clone was counted many times. Here the CDR3 DNA reads TGCAGTGCTAATCCCGGGACAGGGGTCTCACCCCTCCACTTT. Translated: CSANPGTGVSPLHF. This sequence joins TRBV20-1 and TRBJ1-6; 10 nucleotides align to TRBD1. Germline V lookup: CDR1 DFQATT, CDR2 SNEGSKA (reference sequence). The trim removed 4 bases at V and 10 bases at J, leaving 7 bases unmatched. This CDR3 contains 14 residues.

The rearrangement joins TRBV12-5 to TRBJ1-6; 7 positions match TRBD1. V gave up 0 bases and J gave up 0 bases; unmatched junction bases: 11. This CDR3 region has 20 residues. The germline gives CDR1 LGHNT, CDR2 FRNRAP. CDR3 bases: TGTGCTAGTGGTTTGGTAGTCGACAGGGCCCAGAGCTCCTATAATTCACCCCTCCACTTT. Translating it yields CASGLVVDRAQSSYNSPLHF.

Many counts were recorded for this clone. This chain joins TRBV7-9 and TRBJ2-3; D perhaps matches TRBD2 (5 bases). Between the trimmed V and J ends, which lost 3 bases and 5 bases, there was a span of 12 bases. CDR3 size: 14 residues. Germline V lookup: CDR1 SEHNR, CDR2 FQNEAQ (reference sequence). The chain's CDR3 is CASSFQRELDTQYF. The CDR3 DNA follows: TGTGCCAGCAGCTTTCAGAGGGAGTTAGATACGCAGTATTTT.

Many counts were recorded for this clone. This sequence joins TRBV29-1 and TRBJ2-7, with 7 bases that match TRBD1. CDR1 SQVTM and CDR2 ANQGSEA come from the germline V gene. This CDR3 is built from 12 residues. Trimming removed 3 bases from V and 3 bases from J; junction bases left unmatched: 2. CDR3 sequence reads: CSVEGQSYEQYF. The CDR3 DNA follows: TGCAGCGTTGAGGGACAGAGCTACGAGCAGTACTTC.

The chain combines TRBV6-1 with TRBJ1-2; D is undetermined. The length of the CDR3 is 16 residues. CDR1 and CDR2 (germline): MNHNS, SASEGT. With 2 bases removed from V and 10 bases from J, the gap between germline ends came to 23 bases. CDR3 sequence reads: CASSETDAQISGAYTF. The CDR3, as DNA: TGTGCCAGCAGTGAAACAGATGCCCAAATTTCCGGTGCCTACACCTTC.

This chain connects TRBV12-3 or TRBV12-4 to TRBJ2-7, with TRBD2 identical over 9 bases. This CDR3 has 14 amino acids. Trimming took 6 bases from V and 4 from J; bases not matched to a gene: 7. In DNA form, the CDR3 reads TGTGCCAGCAGCTATAGCGGGAGTAGGTACGAGCAGTACTTC. Translating it yields CASSYSGSRYEQYF.

This clone was seen ten or more times. The rearrangement joins TRBV5-1 to TRBJ1-1, with TRBD1 matching 7 bases. The CDR3 sequence is 13 residues long. V was clipped by 4 bases and J by 8 bases; unmatched bases: 8. CDR1 and CDR2 from the germline V gene are SGHRS and YFSETQ. CDR3 nucleotide sequence: TGCGCCAGCAGCGTAAACCACAGGGGAGAAGCTTTCTTT. It translates to CASSVNHRGEAFF.